A single sample is the source of the 8 T cell receptor beta chains below, sequenced in a study of shared clonotypes between healthy human individuals. The assay was immunoSEQ multiplex PCR, and TCRdb's table has in-frame clones only and misses some. The sample carries 2,500,000 or so clones, around 90% recorded once. The sequencing sample was made of naive CD4+ T cells sorted from blood. Subset specified: CD45RA+ positively selected. The receptors here all came from a man between 18 and 29 years old in good health.

The J gene is TRBJ2-1, the V gene TRBV2; 8 bases map to TRBD2. Losses at the gene ends were 4 bases for V and 8 bases for J; bases not matched to a gene: 4. This CDR3 comprises 13 residues. The germline V gene encodes CDR1 SNHLY and CDR2 FYNNEI. CDR3 residues: CASSGSGSDEQFF. CDR3 bases: TGTGCCAGCAGTGGGAGCGGGAGCGATGAGCAGTTCTTC.

The V gene is TRBV5-1, the J gene TRBJ1-4, with D unclear. Germline-derived CDR1 and CDR2 are SGHRS and YFSETQ. This CDR3 region has 14 residues. V lost 2 bases and J 7 bases, leaving 12 bases between the germline ends. The CDR3, as DNA: TGCGCCAGCAGCTTCGAAGGACTAAGTGAAAAACTGTTTTTT. As protein: CASSFEGLSEKLFF.

This clone appeared a single time. The V and J genes are TRBV4-3 and TRBJ1-4, with TRBD1 matching 8 bases. V trimming: 4 bases; J trimming: 8 bases; junction bases outside the gene matches: 12. CDR1 is LGHNA, CDR2 YSLEER, per germline. CDR3 length: 16 amino acids. CDR3 in DNA: TGCGCCAGCAGCCCCCGCTTCCAGGGGGCGGAGGAAAAACTGTTTTTT. Protein sequence: CASSPRFQGAEEKLFF.

The V gene is TRBV29-1, the J gene TRBJ2-1; no firm D call. Germline CDR1 and CDR2: SQVTM and ANQGSEA. Trimming removed 5 bases from V and 6 bases from J, with 11 bases in between. CDR3 size: 12 residues. CDR3 amino acids: CSVHRTGNEQFF. The CDR3 region has the DNA TGCAGCGTTCACCGGACCGGCAATGAGCAGTTCTTC.

The genes are TRBV7-2 and TRBJ2-7; D possibly corresponds to TRBD2 (5 bases). V was clipped by 3 bases and J by 2 bases, with 14 bases between them. Germline CDR1 SGHTA, CDR2 FQGNSA. The CDR3 has 15 amino acids. The CDR3 is CASSFEGLGPYEQYF. In DNA form, the CDR3 reads TGTGCCAGCAGCTTCGAGGGCCTAGGGCCCTACGAGCAGTACTTC.

This rearrangement joins TRBV5-4 to TRBJ1-6; 8 nucleotides agree with TRBD1. With V trimmed by 0 bases and J by 7 bases, 3 bases remained unmatched. The CDR3 covers 15 residues. The germline CDR1 and CDR2 sequences are SGHNT and YYREEE (reference sequence). CDR3 bases: TGTGCCAGCAGCTTGGAAGGACAGGGAAATTCACCCCTCCACTTT. It is translated as CASSLEGQGNSPLHF.

The rearrangement joins TRBV7-9 to TRBJ1-6; possibly TRBD1 for D (5 bases). The V gene's germline CDR1 is SEHNR and CDR2 FQNEAQ (reference sequence). Trimming shortened V by 5 bases and J by 7 bases, and 18 bases separated the two germline ends. The CDR3 is 16 residues long. CDR3 DNA: TGTGCCAGCAGCCCGCAGGGAAGGACGGCCAATTCACCCCTCCACTTT. This sequence encodes CASSPQGRTANSPLHF.

This chain connects TRBV6-5 to TRBJ1-1; no clear D. The CDR3 has 13 amino acids. Trimming left V 6 bases short and J 6 bases short, with 14 bases between. From germline, CDR1 is MNHEY and CDR2 SVGAGI. The CDR3 loop is CASRLVSLAEAFF. For the CDR3, the DNA is TGTGCCAGCAGACTCGTTAGTCTCGCTGAAGCTTTCTTT.